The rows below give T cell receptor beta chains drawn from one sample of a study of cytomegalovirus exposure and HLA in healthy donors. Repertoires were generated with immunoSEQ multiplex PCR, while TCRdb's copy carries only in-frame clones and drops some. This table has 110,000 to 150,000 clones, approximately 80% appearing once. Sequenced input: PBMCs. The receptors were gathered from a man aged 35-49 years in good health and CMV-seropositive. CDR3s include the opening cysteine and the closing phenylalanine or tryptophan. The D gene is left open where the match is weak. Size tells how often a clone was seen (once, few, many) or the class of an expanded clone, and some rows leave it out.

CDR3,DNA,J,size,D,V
CAEQSSNRGYPWKQYF,TGTGCCGAGCAGTCCTCCAACAGGGGGTACCCGTGGAAGCAGTACTTC,TRBJ2-7,.,TRBD1,TRBV13
CASSSPGTLVTQETQYF,TGCGCCAGCAGCTCCCCCGGGACACTAGTTACTCAAGAGACCCAGTACTTC,TRBJ2-5,.,.,TRBV5-1
CAWTPGARETQYF,TGTGCCTGGACGCCCGGAGCCCGAGAGACCCAGTACTTC,TRBJ2-5,.,.,TRBV30
CASSSHGQLNEKLFF,TGTGCCAGCAGCTCGCACGGACAGCTTAATGAAAAACTGTTTTTT,TRBJ1-4,once,.,TRBV11-2
CASSPLTGAYGYTF,TGTGCCAGCTCACCACTTACAGGGGCCTATGGCTACACCTTC,TRBJ1-2,.,TRBD1,TRBV18
CASTGSGNEQFF,TGTGCCTCAACAGGGTCGGGGAATGAGCAGTTCTTC,TRBJ2-1,.,.,TRBV30
CASSRDPGVKQFF,TGTGCCAGTAGTAGGGACCCGGGAGTGAAGCAGTTCTTC,TRBJ2-1,.,.,TRBV19
CASSLGGTSSSYEQYF,TGCGCCAGCAGCTTGGGGGGGACTAGCAGCTCCTACGAGCAGTACTTC,TRBJ2-7,once,TRBD2,TRBV5-1
CATSREGTGYSYEQFF,TGTGCCACCAGCAGAGAAGGGACAGGGTATAGCTATGAGCAGTTCTTC,TRBJ2-1,.,TRBD1,TRBV15
CASSRGQTNSPLHF,TGTGCCAGCTCAAGGGGACAGACTAATTCACCCCTCCACTTT,TRBJ1-6,.,TRBD1,TRBV27
CATSRDQGAYGYTF,TGTGCCACCAGCAGAGATCAGGGGGCCTATGGCTACACCTTC,TRBJ1-2,.,TRBD1,TRBV15
CAWTTSGIETQYF,TGTGCCTGGACGACTAGCGGGATTGAGACCCAGTACTTC,TRBJ2-5,once,TRBD2,TRBV30
CASSLDRANYEQYF,TGCGCCAGCAGCTTGGACAGGGCAAACTACGAGCAGTACTTC,TRBJ2-7,few,.,TRBV5-1
CASRNSDRLLSNEQFF,TGTGCCAGCAGGAACTCGGACAGGCTTCTCAGCAATGAGCAGTTCTTC,TRBJ2-1,.,TRBD1,TRBV7-9
CAWRTGGGYTF,TGTGCCTGGAGGACAGGGGGCGGCTACACCTTC,TRBJ1-2,few,TRBD1,TRBV30
CASSSLAYNEQFF,TGTGCCAGCAGCTCCTTAGCGTACAATGAGCAGTTCTTC,TRBJ2-1,.,.,TRBV7-2
CASSYSTSGTDTQYF,TGTGCCAGCAGTTATTCGACTAGCGGCACAGATACGCAGTATTTT,TRBJ2-3,once,TRBD2,TRBV6-5
CATSRDRRNTEAFF,TGTGCCACCAGCAGGGACAGGCGGAACACTGAAGCTTTCTTT,TRBJ1-1,.,TRBD1,TRBV15
CASSPRGAGGYEQYF,TGCGCCAGCAGCCCCCGCGGGGCGGGAGGATACGAGCAGTACTTC,TRBJ2-7,.,TRBD2,TRBV5-1
CASSVAGVVGYTF,TGTGCCAGCAGCGTAGCAGGGGTGGTCGGCTACACCTTC,TRBJ1-2,.,.,TRBV9
CASSPGGEDTQYF,TGTGCCAGTAGTCCAGGGGGCGAAGATACGCAGTATTTT,TRBJ2-3,once,TRBD1,TRBV19
CASSPAGGTGELFF,TGTGCCAGCAGCCCGGCCGGGGGCACCGGGGAGCTGTTTTTT,TRBJ2-2,.,.,TRBV7-3
CASNEPDYEQYF,TGTGCCAGCAACGAACCAGACTACGAGCAGTACTTC,TRBJ2-7,.,.,TRBV11-2
CASSEGQGGYEQYF,TGTGCCAGCAGTGAAGGACAGGGGGGCTACGAGCAGTACTTC,TRBJ2-7,.,TRBD1,TRBV6-1
CASNLGGGSSYEQYF,TGTGCCAGCAACCTTGGGGGCGGGAGTAGCTACGAGCAGTACTTC,TRBJ2-7,.,.,TRBV6-6
CASSSLAGDLKQYF,TGTGCCAGCAGCTCCCTAGCGGGGGACCTAAAGCAGTACTTC,TRBJ2-7,.,TRBD2,TRBV7-6
CASSLWAGEKGNIQYF,TGCGCCAGCAGCTTGTGGGCAGGGGAGAAGGGAAACATTCAGTACTTC,TRBJ2-4,.,.,TRBV5-1
CASSQRRGAVEAFF,TGTGCCAGCAGCCAGCGCAGGGGGGCGGTTGAAGCTTTCTTT,TRBJ1-1,.,TRBD1,TRBV14
CASSPDRMRETQYF,TGCGCCAGCAGCCCGGACAGGATGAGGGAGACCCAGTACTTC,TRBJ2-5,.,TRBD1,TRBV5-1
CASSPTRGDSGGQYF,TGTGCCAGCTCACCCACCCGGGGAGACTCGGGGGGCCAGTACTTC,TRBJ2-5,.,TRBD2,TRBV18
CASSLGVGGYNSPLHF,TGTGCCAGCAGCTTAGGGGTAGGCGGGTATAATTCACCCCTCCACTTT,TRBJ1-6,.,.,TRBV7-9
CASGAGAVSGYEQYF,TGTGCCAGCGGAGCAGGGGCGGTTTCCGGCTACGAGCAGTACTTC,TRBJ2-7,few,.,TRBV2
CASNMAATYEQYF,TGTGCCAGCAATATGGCGGCCACCTACGAGCAGTACTTC,TRBJ2-7,.,.,TRBV6-1
CATVLGNEQFF,TGTGCCACCGTTCTCGGGAATGAGCAGTTCTTC,TRBJ2-1,.,.,TRBV2
CAIRGEVSYNEQFF,TGTGCCATCAGGGGAGAGGTCTCCTACAATGAGCAGTTCTTC,TRBJ2-1,.,.,TRBV10-3
CAGWGLADYEQYF,TGTGCCGGCTGGGGACTAGCGGACTACGAGCAGTACTTC,TRBJ2-7,few,TRBD2,TRBV2
CASSHGLAASTDTQYF,TGTGCCAGCAGCCACGGACTAGCGGCTAGCACAGATACGCAGTATTTT,TRBJ2-3,.,TRBD2,TRBV7-8
CASSRVAGVSTDTQYF,TGCGCCAGCAGCCGGGTAGCGGGGGTTAGCACAGATACGCAGTATTTT,TRBJ2-3,.,TRBD2,TRBV4-1
CASSSVRTGGRSNQPQHF,TGTGCCAGCAGTTCCGTTCGGACAGGCGGGAGGAGCAATCAGCCCCAGCATTTT,TRBJ1-5,.,TRBD1,TRBV28
CASSLELLATEAFF,TGCGCCAGCAGCTTGGAGTTGTTAGCCACTGAAGCTTTCTTT,TRBJ1-1,.,.,TRBV5-1
CASRFSGIADNEQFF,TGTGCCAGCAGATTCTCAGGGATCGCGGACAATGAGCAGTTCTTC,TRBJ2-1,.,.,TRBV5-4
CASGLYKGRVRGNQPQHF,TGTGCTAGTGGTTTGTATAAAGGGAGGGTCCGGGGCAATCAGCCCCAGCATTTT,TRBJ1-5,once,.,TRBV12-5
CASSFGGSYNEQFF,TGCGCCAGCAGCTTTGGCGGATCCTACAATGAGCAGTTCTTC,TRBJ2-1,.,.,TRBV5-1
CASSELAGGPAYEQYF,TGTGCCAGCAGTGAACTAGCGGGGGGGCCCGCTTACGAGCAGTACTTC,TRBJ2-7,.,TRBD2,TRBV6-1
CASSPNPGWGNTEAFF,TGTGCCAGCTCACCGAACCCTGGTTGGGGCAACACTGAAGCTTTCTTT,TRBJ1-1,.,.,TRBV18
CASSPPAAGVTNEQFF,TGTGCCAGCAGCCCCCCCGCAGCGGGAGTCACCAATGAGCAGTTCTTC,TRBJ2-1,once,TRBD2,TRBV9
CASSGAGRGDIQYF,TGTGCCAGCAGCGGGGCCGGGAGGGGGGACATTCAGTACTTC,TRBJ2-4,.,TRBD2,TRBV5-6
CASRTGKQPQHF,TGTGCCAGCCGGACAGGGAAACAGCCCCAGCATTTT,TRBJ1-5,.,TRBD1,TRBV2
CSVDQGRETQYF,TGCAGCGTTGATCAGGGTCGAGAGACCCAGTACTTC,TRBJ2-5,.,.,TRBV29-1
CASSSGQGRTGELFF,TGTGCCAGCAGTTCGGGACAGGGGCGGACCGGGGAGCTGTTTTTT,TRBJ2-2,.,TRBD1,TRBV6-4
CAWSVGQGNTIYF,TGTGCCTGGAGTGTGGGACAGGGAAACACCATATATTTT,TRBJ1-3,.,TRBD1,TRBV30
CASSLGTRANTEAFF,TGTGCCAGCAGCTTAGGGACTCGCGCGAACACTGAAGCTTTCTTT,TRBJ1-1,.,.,TRBV7-9
CASSLGYGGPNTGELFF,TGTGCCAGCAGCTTAGGGTATGGAGGCCCGAACACCGGGGAGCTGTTTTTT,TRBJ2-2,.,.,TRBV7-3
CASSLSPYGEQYF,TGTGCCAGCAGTTTATCACCCTATGGCGAGCAGTACTTC,TRBJ2-7,.,.,TRBV27
CASMGGAGGYNEQFF,TGTGCCAGCATGGGAGGGGCGGGAGGCTACAATGAGCAGTTCTTC,TRBJ2-1,.,TRBD2,TRBV13
CASSWWTGSYEQYF,TGTGCCAGCAGTTGGTGGACAGGCTCCTACGAGCAGTACTTC,TRBJ2-7,.,TRBD1,TRBV6-1
CASSLSPGGSGGYTF,TGCGCCAGCAGCTTGAGCCCAGGGGGATCGGGTGGCTACACCTTC,TRBJ1-2,once,TRBD1,TRBV5-1